A selection of T cell receptor beta chains follows, all from one sample in a study of shared clonotypes between healthy human individuals. Method: immunoSEQ multiplex PCR; TCRdb's copy keeps in-frame clones and lacks some. The sample lists approximately 340,000 clones, less than 85% occurring once. Material for sequencing was memory CD4+ T cells sorted from blood. Source of these receptors: a man between 25 and 39 years old in good health. Both conserved end residues are part of each CDR3. The D gene is left open where the match is weak. Not all rows give a size; the values are once, few, many and, for expanded clones, a class.

>TRBV19|-|15|-|TRBJ2-1
CASITRPGGRGKQFF
TGTGCCAGTATTACCCGGCCGGGGGGCCGGGGAAAGCAGTTCTTC
>TRBV7-6|-|15|-|TRBJ2-1
CASSLNPSTNNEQFF
TGTGCCAGCAGCCTCAACCCATCGACTAACAATGAGCAGTTCTTC
>TRBV25-1|-|15|-|TRBJ1-2
CASSEYQASNYGYTF
TGTGCCAGCAGTGAATATCAGGCCAGCAACTATGGCTACACCTTC
>TRBV2|-|13|-|TRBJ1-5
CASSDRENQPQHF
TGTGCCAGCAGTGACCGGGAGAATCAGCCCCAGCATTTT
>TRBV11-2|TRBD1|13|-|TRBJ2-7
CASSVANRGWQYF
TGTGCCAGCAGCGTAGCCAACAGGGGTTGGCAGTACTTC
>TRBV6-5|-|16|few|TRBJ2-7
CASSYSSMGGPYEQYF
TGTGCCAGCAGTTACTCGAGCATGGGGGGCCCCTACGAGCAGTACTTC
>TRBV7-9|-|14|-|TRBJ2-1
CASSLFGGLDEQFF
TGTGCCAGCAGCTTATTCGGGGGTTTGGATGAGCAGTTCTTC
>TRBV2|TRBD2|15|few|TRBJ2-5
CASSDQSGGEETQYF
TGTGCCAGCAGTGATCAAAGCGGGGGGGAGGAGACCCAGTACTTC
>TRBV5-1|-|15|-|TRBJ2-1
CASSPERRDYNEQFF
TGCGCCAGCAGCCCGGAACGGCGGGACTACAATGAGCAGTTCTTC
>TRBV19|-|13|-|TRBJ1-3
CASSQGTGNTIYF
TGTGCCAGTAGCCAGGGGACTGGAAACACCATATATTTT
>TRBV28|TRBD2|15|-|TRBJ2-5
CASSLLRTRIETQYF
TGTGCCAGCAGTTTACTCCGGACTAGAATAGAGACCCAGTACTTC
>TRBV30|TRBD2|15|-|TRBJ2-7
CAWPNGLAGEHEQYF
TGTGCCTGGCCAAATGGCCTAGCGGGAGAGCACGAGCAGTACTTC
>TRBV2|-|14|few|TRBJ2-4
CASSQSGTKNIQYF
TGTGCCAGCAGCCAAAGTGGAACCAAAAACATTCAGTACTTC
>TRBV5-1|-|14|-|TRBJ2-1
CASSLAGQYNEQFF
TGCGCCAGCAGCTTAGCCGGACAGTACAATGAGCAGTTCTTC
>TRBV7-6|TRBD1|14|-|TRBJ1-2
CAPRQGEINYGYTF
TGTGCTCCAAGGCAGGGGGAAATCAACTATGGCTACACCTTC
>TRBV28|TRBD1|14|few|TRBJ2-7
CASFTRQGSYEQYF
TGTGCCAGCTTCACACGACAGGGAAGCTACGAGCAGTACTTC
>TRBV5-4|-|15|-|TRBJ1-4
CASSYRAGTNEKLFF
TGTGCCAGCAGTTACAGGGCTGGAACTAATGAAAAACTGTTTTTT
>TRBV27|TRBD1|16|-|TRBJ2-3
CASSSDRGLGTDTQYF
TGTGCCAGCAGTTCCGACAGGGGGCTGGGGACAGATACGCAGTATTTT
>TRBV23-1|TRBD1|15|few|TRBJ2-2
CASSQSDRVTGELFF
TGCGCCAGCAGTCAATCCGACAGGGTAACCGGGGAGCTGTTTTTT
>TRBV27|-|13|-|TRBJ2-7
CASSLGGIYEQYF
TGTGCCAGCAGTTTAGGGGGGATCTACGAGCAGTACTTC
>TRBV7-2|TRBD1|16|-|TRBJ2-3
CASSLAWGQGTDTQYF
TGTGCCAGCAGCTTAGCGTGGGGACAGGGCACAGATACGCAGTATTTT
>TRBV6-5|TRBD1|15|-|TRBJ1-1
CASSRIRDSDLVAFF
TGTGCCAGCAGTCGCATACGGGACAGTGACCTGGTGGCTTTCTTT
>TRBV29-1|TRBD2|13|-|TRBJ2-5
CSVSPGGQETQYF
TGCAGCGTGTCTCCGGGGGGCCAAGAGACCCAGTACTTC
>TRBV28|TRBD2|14|-|TRBJ2-7
CASTQRGSSYEQYF
TGTGCCAGCACCCAGCGGGGGAGCTCCTACGAGCAGTACTTC
>TRBV18|TRBD2|17|-|TRBJ2-7
CASSPSLAGVRSYEQYF
TGTGCCAGCTCACCATCTCTAGCGGGAGTCAGATCCTACGAGCAGTACTTC
>TRBV7-6|TRBD1|16|few|TRBJ1-3
CASSLAEGARGNTIYF
TGTGCCAGCAGCTTAGCCGAGGGGGCGCGAGGAAACACCATATATTTT
>TRBV28|-|16|once|TRBJ1-4
CASSRTESATNEKLFF
TGTGCCAGCAGCCGGACAGAGTCTGCAACTAATGAAAAACTGTTTTTT
>TRBV29-1|TRBD1|14|-|TRBJ2-2
CSVVRDREAGELFF
TGCAGCGTTGTGCGGGACAGGGAAGCCGGGGAGCTGTTTTTT
>TRBV2|TRBD1|18|-|TRBJ2-6
CASRITGTGFSGANVLTF
TGTGCCAGCAGAATTACCGGGACAGGATTCTCTGGGGCCAACGTCCTGACTTTC
>TRBV2|-|14|few|TRBJ2-7
CASSELGRGNEQYF
TGTGCCAGCAGTGAATTGGGGAGGGGGAACGAGCAGTACTTC